This TCR beta chain was recorded in a study of shared clonotypes between healthy human individuals. Study information: A donor's plate count was three for CD4 naive and three for CD4 memory; CD8 naive had two and CD8 memory one.

Sequencing used immunoSEQ multiplex PCR; TCRdb keeps in-frame clones, though not all of them. This table holds around 1.9 million clones, around 93% found once. CD8 cells classed as naive were CD45RO-negative and positively selected for CCR7, excluding terminally differentiated effector memory CD45RA+ cells. With 1 base clipped from V and 3 bases from J, the junction kept 13 bases outside the gene matches. The CDR3 sequence is 19 residues long. Germline loops: CDR1 SGHVS, CDR2 FNYEAQ. The chain combines TRBV7-6 with TRBJ2-3; TRBD2 matches 10 bases. The sequence came from a man younger than 35 in good health. Some clones in this sample may be carry-over from other donors' samples. The specimen was naive CD8+ T cells from PBMCs. CDR3 amino acids: CASSLDPAGGPVSTDTQYF. As DNA, the CDR3 is TGTGCCAGCAGCTTAGATCCAGCGGGAGGGCCTGTTAGTACAGATACGCAGTATTTT.